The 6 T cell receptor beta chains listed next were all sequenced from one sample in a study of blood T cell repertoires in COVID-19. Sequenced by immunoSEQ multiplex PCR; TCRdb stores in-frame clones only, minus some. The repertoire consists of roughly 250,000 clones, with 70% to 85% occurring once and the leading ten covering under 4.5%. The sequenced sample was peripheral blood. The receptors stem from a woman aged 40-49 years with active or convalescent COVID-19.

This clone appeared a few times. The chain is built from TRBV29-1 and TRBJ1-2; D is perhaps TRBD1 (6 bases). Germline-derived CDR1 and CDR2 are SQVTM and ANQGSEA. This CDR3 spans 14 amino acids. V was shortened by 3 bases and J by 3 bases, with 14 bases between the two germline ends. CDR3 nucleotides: TGCAGCGTTGAGCGGGGGGCAGAGGACTATGGCTACACCTTC. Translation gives CSVERGAEDYGYTF.

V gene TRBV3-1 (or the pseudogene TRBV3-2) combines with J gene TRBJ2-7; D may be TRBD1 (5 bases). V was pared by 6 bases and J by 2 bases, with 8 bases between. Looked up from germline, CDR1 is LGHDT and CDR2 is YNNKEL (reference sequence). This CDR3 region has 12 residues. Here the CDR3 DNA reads TGTGCCAGCAGGCAGGGCGCCTACGAGCAGTACTTC. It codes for CASRQGAYEQYF.

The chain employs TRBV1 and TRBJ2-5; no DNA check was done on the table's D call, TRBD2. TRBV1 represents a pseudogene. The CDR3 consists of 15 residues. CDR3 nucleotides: TGCACCAGCAGCCTCTCGACTAGCGGCCAAGAGACCCAGTACTTC. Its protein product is CTSSLSTSGQETQYF.

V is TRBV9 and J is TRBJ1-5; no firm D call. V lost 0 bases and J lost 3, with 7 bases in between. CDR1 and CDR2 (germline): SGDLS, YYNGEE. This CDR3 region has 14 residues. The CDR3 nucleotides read TGTGCCAGCAGCGTAGCCGGGGTCAATCAGCCCCAGCATTTT. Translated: CASSVAGVNQPQHF.

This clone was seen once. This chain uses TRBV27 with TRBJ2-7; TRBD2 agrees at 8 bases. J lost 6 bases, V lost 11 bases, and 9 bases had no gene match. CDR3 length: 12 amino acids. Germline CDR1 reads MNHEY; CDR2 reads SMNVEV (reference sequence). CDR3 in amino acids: CARLRGVSEQYV. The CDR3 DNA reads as TGTGCCCGCTTGCGGGGGGTAAGCGAGCAGTACGTC.

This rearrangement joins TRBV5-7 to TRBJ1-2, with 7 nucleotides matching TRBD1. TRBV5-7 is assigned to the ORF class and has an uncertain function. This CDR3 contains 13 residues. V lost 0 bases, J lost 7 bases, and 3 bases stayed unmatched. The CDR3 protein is CASSLEGGGGYTF. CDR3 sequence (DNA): TGTGCCAGCAGCTTGGAAGGGGGCGGTGGCTACACCTTC.